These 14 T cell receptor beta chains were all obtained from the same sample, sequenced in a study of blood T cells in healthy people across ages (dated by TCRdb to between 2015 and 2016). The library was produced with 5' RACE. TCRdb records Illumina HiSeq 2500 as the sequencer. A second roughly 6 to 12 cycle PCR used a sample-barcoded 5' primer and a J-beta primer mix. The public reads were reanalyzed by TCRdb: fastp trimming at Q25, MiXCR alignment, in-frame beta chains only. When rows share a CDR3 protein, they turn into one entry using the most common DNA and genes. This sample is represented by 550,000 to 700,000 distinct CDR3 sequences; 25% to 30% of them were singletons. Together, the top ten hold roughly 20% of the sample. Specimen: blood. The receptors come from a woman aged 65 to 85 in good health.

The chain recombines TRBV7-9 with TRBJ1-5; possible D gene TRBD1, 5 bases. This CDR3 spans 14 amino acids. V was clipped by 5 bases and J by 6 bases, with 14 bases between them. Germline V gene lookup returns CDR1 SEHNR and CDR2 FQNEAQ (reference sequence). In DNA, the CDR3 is TGTGCCAGCAGCCCCAGCCAGGGATTTCAGCCCCAGCATTTT. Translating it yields CASSPSQGFQPQHF.

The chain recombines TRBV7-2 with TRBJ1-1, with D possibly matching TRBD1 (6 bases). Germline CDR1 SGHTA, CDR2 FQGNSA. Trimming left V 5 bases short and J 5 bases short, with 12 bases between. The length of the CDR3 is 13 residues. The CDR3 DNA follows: TGTGCCAGCAGCCCCCAACAGGGAACTGAAGCTTTCTTT. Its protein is CASSPQQGTEAFF.

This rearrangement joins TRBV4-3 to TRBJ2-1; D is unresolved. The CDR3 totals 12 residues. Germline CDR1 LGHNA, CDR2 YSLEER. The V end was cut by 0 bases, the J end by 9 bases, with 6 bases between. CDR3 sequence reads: CASSQEWGEQFF. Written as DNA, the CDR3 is TGCGCCAGCAGCCAAGAATGGGGTGAGCAGTTCTTC.

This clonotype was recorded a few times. The CDR3: CSAREASSYNSPLHF. The CDR3 nucleotides are TGCAGTGCTAGAGAAGCGAGCTCCTATAATTCACCCCTCCACTTT. V is TRBV20-1 and J is TRBJ1-6; D is unresolved. The CDR3 is 15 residues long. V shed 0 bases and J shed 0 bases, with 6 bases lying between them. CDR1 and CDR2 (germline): DFQATT, SNEGSKA (reference sequence).

DNA for the CDR3: TGCAGTGCTAGGGCCCCCGGAGGCTACACCTTC. Amino acids: CSARAPGGYTF. The V gene is TRBV20-1, the J gene TRBJ1-2; D is undetermined. Germline CDR1 reads DFQATT; CDR2 reads SNEGSKA (reference sequence). Between the trimmed V and J ends, which lost 3 bases and 8 bases, there was a span of 10 bases. There are 11 residues in the CDR3.

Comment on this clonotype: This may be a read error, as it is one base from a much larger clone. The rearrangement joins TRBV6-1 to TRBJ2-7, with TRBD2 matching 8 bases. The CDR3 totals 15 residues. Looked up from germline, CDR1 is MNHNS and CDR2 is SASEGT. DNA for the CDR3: TGTGCCAGCAGTGGCCGCGGGGGGACGAACTACGAGCGGTACTTC. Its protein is CASSGRGGTNYERYF.

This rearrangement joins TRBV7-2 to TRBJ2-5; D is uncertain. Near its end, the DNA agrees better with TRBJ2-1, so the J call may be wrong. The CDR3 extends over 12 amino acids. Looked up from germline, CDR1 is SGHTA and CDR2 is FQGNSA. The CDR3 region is CASSPSGLPQFF. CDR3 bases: TGTGCCAGCAGCCCCTCTGGGCTACCGCAGTTCTTC.

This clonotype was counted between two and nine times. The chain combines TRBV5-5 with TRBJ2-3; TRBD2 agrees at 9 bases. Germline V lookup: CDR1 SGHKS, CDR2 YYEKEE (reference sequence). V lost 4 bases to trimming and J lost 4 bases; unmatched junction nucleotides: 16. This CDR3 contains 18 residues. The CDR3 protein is CASSPPSGGPLFPDTQYF. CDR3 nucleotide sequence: TGTGCCAGCAGCCCCCCCAGCGGGGGGCCTCTTTTCCCAGATACGCAGTATTTT.

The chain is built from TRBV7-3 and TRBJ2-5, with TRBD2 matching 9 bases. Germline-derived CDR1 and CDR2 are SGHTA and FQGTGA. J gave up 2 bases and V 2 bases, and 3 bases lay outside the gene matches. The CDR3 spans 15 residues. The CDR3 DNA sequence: TGTGCCAGCAGCTTATTAGCGGGGGAACAAGAGACCCAGTACTTC. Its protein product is CASSLLAGEQETQYF. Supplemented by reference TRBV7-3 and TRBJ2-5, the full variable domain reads GAGVSQTPSNKVTEKGKYVELRCDPISGHTALYWYRQSLGQGPEFLIYFQGTGAADDSGLPNDRFFAVRPEGSVSTLKIQRTERGDSAVYLCASSLLAGEQETQYFGPGTRLLVL.

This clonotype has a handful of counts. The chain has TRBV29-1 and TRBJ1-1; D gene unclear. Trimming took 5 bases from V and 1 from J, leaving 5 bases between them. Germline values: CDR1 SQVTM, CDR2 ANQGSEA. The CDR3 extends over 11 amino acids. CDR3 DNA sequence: TGCAGCGTTTACGAGAACACTGAAGCTTTCTTT. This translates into CSVYENTEAFF.

The CDR3 coding sequence is TGCGCCAGCAGCCAAGATAGGGGACCAGGAGTTCCGAACACTGAAGCTTTCTTT. It yields the protein CASSQDRGPGVPNTEAFF. The rearrangement uses TRBV4-3 and TRBJ1-1; D possibly corresponds to TRBD1 (5 bases). This CDR3 region has 18 residues. Germline lookup yields CDR1 LGHNA and CDR2 YSLEER. The V end lost 0 bases, the J end lost 1 base, and 18 bases lay between the germline ends.

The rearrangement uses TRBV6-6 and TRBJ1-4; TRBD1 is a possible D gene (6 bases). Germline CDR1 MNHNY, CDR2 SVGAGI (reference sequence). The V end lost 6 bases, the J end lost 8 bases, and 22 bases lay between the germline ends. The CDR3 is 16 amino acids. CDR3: CASRDTGSWSEEKLFF. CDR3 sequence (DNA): TGTGCCAGCAGAGATACAGGGTCTTGGTCGGAAGAAAAACTGTTTTTT.

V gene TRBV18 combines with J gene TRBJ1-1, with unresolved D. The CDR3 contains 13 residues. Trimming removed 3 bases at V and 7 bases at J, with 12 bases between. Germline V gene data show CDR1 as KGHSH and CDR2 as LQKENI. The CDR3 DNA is TGTGCCAGCTCACCCCCTGACGGTAGTGAAGCTTTCTTT. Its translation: CASSPPDGSEAFF.

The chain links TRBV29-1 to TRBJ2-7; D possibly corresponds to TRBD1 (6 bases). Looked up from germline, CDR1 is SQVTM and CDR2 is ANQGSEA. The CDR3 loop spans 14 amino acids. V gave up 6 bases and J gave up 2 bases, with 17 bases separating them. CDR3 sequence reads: CSVMGQPNPYEQYF. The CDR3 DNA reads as TGCAGCGTGATGGGACAACCTAATCCCTACGAGCAGTACTTC.